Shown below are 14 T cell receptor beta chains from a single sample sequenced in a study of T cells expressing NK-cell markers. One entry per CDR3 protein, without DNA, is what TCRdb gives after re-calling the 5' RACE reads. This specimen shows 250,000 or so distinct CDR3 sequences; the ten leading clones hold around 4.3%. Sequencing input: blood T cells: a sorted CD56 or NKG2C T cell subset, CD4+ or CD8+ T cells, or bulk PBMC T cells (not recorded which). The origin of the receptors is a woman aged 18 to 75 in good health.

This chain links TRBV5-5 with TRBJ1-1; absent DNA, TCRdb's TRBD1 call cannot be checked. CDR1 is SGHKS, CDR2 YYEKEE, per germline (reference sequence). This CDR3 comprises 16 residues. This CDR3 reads CASSYAQGNMNTEAFF.

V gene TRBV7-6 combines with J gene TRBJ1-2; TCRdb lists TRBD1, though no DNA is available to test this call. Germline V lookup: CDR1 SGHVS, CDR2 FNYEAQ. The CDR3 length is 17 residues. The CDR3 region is CASSPRTGGVLNYGYTF.

CDR3 protein: CASSLRQGTPEQFF. The chain links TRBV7-2 to TRBJ2-1; TCRdb picks TRBD1, but there is no DNA to check that call. The CDR3 consists of 14 residues. CDR1 is SGHTA, CDR2 FQGNSA, per germline. Looking up the rest from reference TRBV7-2 and TRBJ2-1 gives the full variable domain: GAGVSQSPSNKVTEKGKDVELRCDPISGHTALYWYRQSLGQGLEFLIYFQGNSAPDKSGLPSDRFSAERTGGSVSTLTIQRTQQEDSAVYLCASSLRQGTPEQFFGPGTRLTVL.

Here the CDR3 reads CASSTSGGETQYF. The chain links TRBV7-9 to TRBJ2-5; with no DNA, the TCRdb D assignment of TRBD1 cannot be verified. The CDR3 runs 13 residues. Per germline, CDR1 SEHNR and CDR2 FQNEAQ (reference sequence).

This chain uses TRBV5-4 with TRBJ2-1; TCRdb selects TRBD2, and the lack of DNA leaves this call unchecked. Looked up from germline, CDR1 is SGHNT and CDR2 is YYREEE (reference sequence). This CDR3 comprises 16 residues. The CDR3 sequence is CASSLAREARNNEQFF. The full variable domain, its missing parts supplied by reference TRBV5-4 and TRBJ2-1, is ETGVTQSPTHLIKTRGQQVTLRCSSQSGHNTVSWYQQALGQGPQFIFQYYREEENGRGNFPPRFSGLQFPNYSSELNVNALELDDSALYLCASSLAREARNNEQFFGPGTRLTVL.

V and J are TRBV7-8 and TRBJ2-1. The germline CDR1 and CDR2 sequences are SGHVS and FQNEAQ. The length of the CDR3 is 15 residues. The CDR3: CASSMTLSSYNEQFF.

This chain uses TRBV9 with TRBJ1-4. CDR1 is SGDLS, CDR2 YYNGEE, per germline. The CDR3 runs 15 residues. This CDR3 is CASSAGRALNEKLFF.

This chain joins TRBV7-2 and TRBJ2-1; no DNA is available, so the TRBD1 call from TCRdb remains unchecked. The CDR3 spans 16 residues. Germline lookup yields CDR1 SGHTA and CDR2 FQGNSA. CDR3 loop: CASSPQWGQGGNEQFF.

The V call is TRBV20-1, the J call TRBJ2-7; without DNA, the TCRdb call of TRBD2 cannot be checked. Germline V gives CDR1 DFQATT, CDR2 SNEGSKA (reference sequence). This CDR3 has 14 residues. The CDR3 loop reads CSAFGTSGSYEQYF.

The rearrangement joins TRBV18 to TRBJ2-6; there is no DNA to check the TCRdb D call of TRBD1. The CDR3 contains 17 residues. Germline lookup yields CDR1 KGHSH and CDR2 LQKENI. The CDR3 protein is CASSPDSRPPGANVLTF.

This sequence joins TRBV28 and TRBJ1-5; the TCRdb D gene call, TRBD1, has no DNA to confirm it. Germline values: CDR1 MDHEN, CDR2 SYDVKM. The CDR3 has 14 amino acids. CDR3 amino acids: CASSVQGSNQPQHF.

The CDR3 is CSASDGTGIDEQFF. J is TRBJ2-1 and V is TRBV20-1; without DNA, the TCRdb call of TRBD1 cannot be checked. Per germline, CDR1 DFQATT and CDR2 SNEGSKA (reference sequence). The CDR3 extends over 14 amino acids.

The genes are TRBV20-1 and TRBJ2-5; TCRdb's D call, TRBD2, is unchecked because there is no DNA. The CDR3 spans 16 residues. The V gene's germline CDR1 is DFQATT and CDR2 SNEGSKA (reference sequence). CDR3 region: CSARSLAGPNQETQYF.

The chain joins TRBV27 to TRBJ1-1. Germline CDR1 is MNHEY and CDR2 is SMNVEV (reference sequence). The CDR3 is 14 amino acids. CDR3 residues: CASTLRRGGTEAFF.